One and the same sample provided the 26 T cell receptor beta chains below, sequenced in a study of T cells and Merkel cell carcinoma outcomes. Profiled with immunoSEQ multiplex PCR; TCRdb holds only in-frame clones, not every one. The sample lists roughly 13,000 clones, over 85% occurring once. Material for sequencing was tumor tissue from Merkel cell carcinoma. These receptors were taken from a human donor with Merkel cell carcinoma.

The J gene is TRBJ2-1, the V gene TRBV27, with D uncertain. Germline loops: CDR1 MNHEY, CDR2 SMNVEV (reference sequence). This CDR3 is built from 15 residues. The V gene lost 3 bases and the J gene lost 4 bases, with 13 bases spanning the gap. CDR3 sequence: CASSFRAMTYNEQFF. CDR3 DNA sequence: TGTGCCAGCAGTTTCCGGGCCATGACTTACAATGAGCAGTTCTTC.

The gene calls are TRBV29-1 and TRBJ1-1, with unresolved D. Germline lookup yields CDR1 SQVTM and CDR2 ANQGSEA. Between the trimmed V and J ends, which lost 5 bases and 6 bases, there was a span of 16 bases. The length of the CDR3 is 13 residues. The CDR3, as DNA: TGCAGCGTTCGGCCGGGGAACATACCTGAAGCTTTCTTT. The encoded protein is CSVRPGNIPEAFF.

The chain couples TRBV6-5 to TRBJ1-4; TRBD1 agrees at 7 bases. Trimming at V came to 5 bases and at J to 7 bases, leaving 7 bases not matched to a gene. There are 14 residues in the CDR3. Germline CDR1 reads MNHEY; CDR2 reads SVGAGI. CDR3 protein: CASSPRGHSEKLFF. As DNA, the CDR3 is TGTGCCAGCAGTCCTAGGGGGCACTCTGAAAAACTGTTTTTT.

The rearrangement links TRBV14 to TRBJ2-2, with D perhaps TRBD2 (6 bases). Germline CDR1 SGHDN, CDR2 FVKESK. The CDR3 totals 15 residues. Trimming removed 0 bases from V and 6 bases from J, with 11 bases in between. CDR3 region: CASSQDIGGAGELFF. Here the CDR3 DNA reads TGTGCCAGCAGCCAAGATATCGGCGGGGCCGGGGAGCTGTTTTTT.

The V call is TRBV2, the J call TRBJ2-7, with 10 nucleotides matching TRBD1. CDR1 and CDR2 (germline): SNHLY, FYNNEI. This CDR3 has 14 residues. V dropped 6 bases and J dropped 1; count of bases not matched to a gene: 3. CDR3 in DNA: TGTGCCAGCAGGCCGGGACAGGGGTCCTACGAGCAGTACTTC. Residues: CASRPGQGSYEQYF. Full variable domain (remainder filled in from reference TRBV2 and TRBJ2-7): EPEVTQTPSHQVTQMGQEVILRCVPISNHLYFYWYRQILGQKVEFLVSFYNNEISEKSEIFDDQFSVERPDGSNFTLKIRSTKLEDSAMYFCASRPGQGSYEQYFGPGTRLTVT.

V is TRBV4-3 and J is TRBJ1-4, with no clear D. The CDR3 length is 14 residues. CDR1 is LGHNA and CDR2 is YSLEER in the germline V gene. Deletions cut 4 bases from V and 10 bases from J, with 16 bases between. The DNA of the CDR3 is TGCGCCAGCAGCCCCCCCAACCCCCCGGGAAAACTGTTTTTT. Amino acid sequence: CASSPPNPPGKLFF.

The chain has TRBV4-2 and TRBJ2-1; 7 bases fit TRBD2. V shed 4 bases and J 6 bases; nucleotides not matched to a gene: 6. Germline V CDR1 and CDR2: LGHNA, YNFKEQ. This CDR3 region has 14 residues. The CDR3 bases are TGTGCCAGCAGCCGGGGGGGAGTGAGCAATGAGCAGTTCTTC. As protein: CASSRGGVSNEQFF.

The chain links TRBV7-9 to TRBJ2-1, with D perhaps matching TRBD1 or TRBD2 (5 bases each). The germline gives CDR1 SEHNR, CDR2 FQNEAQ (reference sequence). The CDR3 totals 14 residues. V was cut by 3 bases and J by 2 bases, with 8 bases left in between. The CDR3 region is CASSFRDPYNEQFF. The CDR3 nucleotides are TGTGCCAGCAGCTTCCGGGACCCCTACAATGAGCAGTTCTTC.

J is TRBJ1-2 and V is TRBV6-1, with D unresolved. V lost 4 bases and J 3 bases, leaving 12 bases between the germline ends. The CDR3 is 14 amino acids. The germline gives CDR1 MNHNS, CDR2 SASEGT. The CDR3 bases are TGTGCCAGCAGTGTACTCGGCAGGTACTATGGCTACACCTTC. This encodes CASSVLGRYYGYTF.

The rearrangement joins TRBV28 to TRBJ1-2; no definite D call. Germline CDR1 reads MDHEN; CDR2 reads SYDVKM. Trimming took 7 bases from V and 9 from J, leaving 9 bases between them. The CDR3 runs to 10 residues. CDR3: CASKSGRYTF. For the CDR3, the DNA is TGTGCCAGCAAGTCAGGTCGCTACACCTTC.

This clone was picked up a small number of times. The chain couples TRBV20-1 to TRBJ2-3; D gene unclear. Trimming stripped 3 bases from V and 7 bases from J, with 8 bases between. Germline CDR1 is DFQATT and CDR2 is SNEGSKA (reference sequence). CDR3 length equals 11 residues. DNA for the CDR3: TGCAGTGCTAGTCACGGAAATACGCAGTATTTT. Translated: CSASHGNTQYF.

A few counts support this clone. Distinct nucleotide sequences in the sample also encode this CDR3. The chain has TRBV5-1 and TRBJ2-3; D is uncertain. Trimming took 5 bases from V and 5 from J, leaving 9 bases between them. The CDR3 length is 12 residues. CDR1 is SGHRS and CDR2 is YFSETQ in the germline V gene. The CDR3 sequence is CASSLTGDTQYF. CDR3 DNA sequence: TGCGCCAGCAGTCTCACCGGAGATACGCAGTATTTT.

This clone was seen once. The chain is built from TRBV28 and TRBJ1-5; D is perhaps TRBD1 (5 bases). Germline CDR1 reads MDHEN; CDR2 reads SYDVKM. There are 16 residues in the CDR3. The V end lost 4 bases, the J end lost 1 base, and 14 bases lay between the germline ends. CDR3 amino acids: CASSSDAYRSNQPQHF. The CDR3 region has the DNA TGTGCCAGCAGTTCAGACGCATACAGGAGCAATCAGCCCCAGCATTTT.

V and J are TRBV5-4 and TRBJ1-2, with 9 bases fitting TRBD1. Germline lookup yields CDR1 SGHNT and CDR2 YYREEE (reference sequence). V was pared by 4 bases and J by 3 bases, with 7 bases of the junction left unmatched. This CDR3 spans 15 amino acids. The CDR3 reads CASSRGTGTDYGYTF. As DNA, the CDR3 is TGTGCCAGCAGCCGGGGGACAGGGACAGACTATGGCTACACCTTC.

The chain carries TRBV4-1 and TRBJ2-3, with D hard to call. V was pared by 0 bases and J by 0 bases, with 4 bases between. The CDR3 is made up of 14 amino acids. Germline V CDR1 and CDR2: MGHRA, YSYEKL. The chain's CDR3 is CASSQDPSTDTQYF. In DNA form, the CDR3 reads TGCGCCAGCAGCCAAGATCCAAGCACAGATACGCAGTATTTT.

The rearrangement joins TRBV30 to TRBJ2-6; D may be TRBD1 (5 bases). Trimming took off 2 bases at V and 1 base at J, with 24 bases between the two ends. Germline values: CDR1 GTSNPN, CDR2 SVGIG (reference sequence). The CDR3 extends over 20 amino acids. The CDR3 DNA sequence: TGTGCCTGGAGTCTCCAGGGTTTAACGCTTCTTAGGTCTGGGGCCAACGTCCTGACTTTC. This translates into CAWSLQGLTLLRSGANVLTF.

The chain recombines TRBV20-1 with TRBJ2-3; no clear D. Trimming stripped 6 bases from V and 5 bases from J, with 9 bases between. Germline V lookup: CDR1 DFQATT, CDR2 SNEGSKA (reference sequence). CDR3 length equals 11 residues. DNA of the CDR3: TGCAGTGCCCTGAGAGGAGATACGCAGTATTTT. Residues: CSALRGDTQYF.

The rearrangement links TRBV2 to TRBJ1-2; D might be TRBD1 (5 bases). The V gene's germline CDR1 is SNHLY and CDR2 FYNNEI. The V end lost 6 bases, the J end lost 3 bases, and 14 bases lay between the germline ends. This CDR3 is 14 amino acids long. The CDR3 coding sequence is TGTGCCAGCAGGGGGGATATTGGCTACTATGGCTACACCTTC. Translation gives CASRGDIGYYGYTF.

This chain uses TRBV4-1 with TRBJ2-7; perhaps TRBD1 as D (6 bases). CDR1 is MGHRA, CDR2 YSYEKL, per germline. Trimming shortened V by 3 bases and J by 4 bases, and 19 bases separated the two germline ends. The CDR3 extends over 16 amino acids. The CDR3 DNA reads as TGCGCCAGCAGCCAGCGGAACAGGGCGGATCTTTACGAGCAGTACTTC. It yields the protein CASSQRNRADLYEQYF.

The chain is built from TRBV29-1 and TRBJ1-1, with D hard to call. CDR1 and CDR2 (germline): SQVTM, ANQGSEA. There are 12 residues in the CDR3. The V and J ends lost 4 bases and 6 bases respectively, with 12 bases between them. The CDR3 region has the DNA TGCAGCGTTGGAGAAAGCCCGGCTGAAGCTTTCTTT. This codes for CSVGESPAEAFF.

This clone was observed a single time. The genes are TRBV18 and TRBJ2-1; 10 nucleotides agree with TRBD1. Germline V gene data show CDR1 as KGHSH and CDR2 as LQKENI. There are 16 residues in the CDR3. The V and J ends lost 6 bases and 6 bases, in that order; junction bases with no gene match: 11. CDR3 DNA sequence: TGTGCCAGCTCGCAAATGGGACAGGGGACGGGCAATGAGCAGTTCTTC. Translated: CASSQMGQGTGNEQFF.

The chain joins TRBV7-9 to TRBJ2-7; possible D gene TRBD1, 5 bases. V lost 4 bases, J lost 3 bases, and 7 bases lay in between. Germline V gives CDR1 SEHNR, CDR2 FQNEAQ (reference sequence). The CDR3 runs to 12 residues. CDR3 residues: CASSSGYYEQYF. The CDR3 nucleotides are TGTGCCAGCAGCTCAGGGTACTACGAGCAGTACTTC. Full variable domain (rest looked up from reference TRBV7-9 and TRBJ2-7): DTGVSQNPRHKITKRGQNVTFRCDPISEHNRLYWYRQTLGQGPEFLTYFQNEAQLEKSRLLSDRFSAERPKGSFSTLEIQRTEQGDSAMYLCASSSGYYEQYFGPGTRLTVT.

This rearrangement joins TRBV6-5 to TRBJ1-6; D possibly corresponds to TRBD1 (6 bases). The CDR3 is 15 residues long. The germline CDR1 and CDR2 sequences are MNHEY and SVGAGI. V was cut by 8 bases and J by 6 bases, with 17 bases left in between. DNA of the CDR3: TGTGCCAGCCACAAAGGGGGTCCAACTAATTCACCCCTCCACTTT. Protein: CASHKGGPTNSPLHF.

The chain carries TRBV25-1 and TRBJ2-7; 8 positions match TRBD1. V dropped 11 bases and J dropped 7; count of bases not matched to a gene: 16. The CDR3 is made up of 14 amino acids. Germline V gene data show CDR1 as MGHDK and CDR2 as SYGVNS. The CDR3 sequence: CAVPPDRGHREQYF. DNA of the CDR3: TGTGCCGTCCCCCCAGACAGGGGCCATAGAGAGCAGTACTTC.

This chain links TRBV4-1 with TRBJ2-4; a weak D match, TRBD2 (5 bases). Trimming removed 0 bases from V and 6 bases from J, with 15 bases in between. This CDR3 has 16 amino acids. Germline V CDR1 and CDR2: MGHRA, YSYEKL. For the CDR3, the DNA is TGCGCCAGCAGCCAAGATGCAGAGGGCGCTGGAAACATTCAGTACTTC. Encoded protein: CASSQDAEGAGNIQYF.

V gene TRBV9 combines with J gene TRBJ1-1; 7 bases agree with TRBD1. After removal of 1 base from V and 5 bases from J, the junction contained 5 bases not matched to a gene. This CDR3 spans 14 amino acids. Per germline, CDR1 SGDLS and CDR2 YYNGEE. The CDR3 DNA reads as TGTGCCAGCAGCGTAACAGGGGCGAATACTGAAGCTTTCTTT. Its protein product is CASSVTGANTEAFF.